This paragraph covers one T cell receptor (beta chain) sequence. Its antigen is unknown. This record belongs to a study of cytomegalovirus exposure and HLA in healthy donors. General study findings and limits: Analysis performed later found under 20,000 TCR beta sequences associated with HLA alleles at 0.05 false discovery rate. The likely explanation for a cluster of highly shared sequence variants was sequencing artifact. Testing in vitro showed a few CMV-associated chains specific for CMV antigens.

PCR was performed using 60 Vbeta and 13 Jbeta primers. Sequencing used immunoSEQ multiplex PCR; TCRdb keeps in-frame clones, though not all of them. The sample lists fewer than 150,000 clones, about four fifths occurring once. CDR1 and CDR2 (germline): MGHDK, SYGVNS. The CDR3 is 15 amino acids. Trimming shortened V by 7 bases and J by 1 base, and 16 bases separated the two germline ends. This sequence was found in a man aged 30 to 39 in good health and CMV-seronegative. The rearrangement joins TRBV25-1 to TRBJ1-1, with TRBD1 as a possible D gene (6 bases). The sample comprised PBMCs. The CDR3 here is CASKPPGHQNTEAFF. CDR3 DNA sequence: TGTGCCAGCAAGCCTCCGGGACATCAGAACACTGAAGCTTTCTTT.